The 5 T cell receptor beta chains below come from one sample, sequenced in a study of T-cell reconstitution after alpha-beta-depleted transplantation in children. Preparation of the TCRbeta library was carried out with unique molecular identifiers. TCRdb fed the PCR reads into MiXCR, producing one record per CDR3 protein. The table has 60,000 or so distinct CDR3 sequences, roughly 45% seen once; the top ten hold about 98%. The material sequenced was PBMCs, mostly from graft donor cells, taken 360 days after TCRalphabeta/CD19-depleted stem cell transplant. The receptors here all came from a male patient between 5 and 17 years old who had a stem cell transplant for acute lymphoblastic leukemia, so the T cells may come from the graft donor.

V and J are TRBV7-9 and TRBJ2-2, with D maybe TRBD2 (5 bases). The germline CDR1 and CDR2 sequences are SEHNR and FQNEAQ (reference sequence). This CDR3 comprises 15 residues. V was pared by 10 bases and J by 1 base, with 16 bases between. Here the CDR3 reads CAINEAARNTGELFF. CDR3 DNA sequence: TGTGCCATCAATGAAGCGGCCCGGAACACCGGGGAGCTGTTTTTT. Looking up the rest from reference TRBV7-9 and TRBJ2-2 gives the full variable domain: DTGVSQNPRHKITKRGQNVTFRCDPISEHNRLYWYRQTLGQGPEFLTYFQNEAQLEKSRLLSDRFSAERPKGSFSTLEIQRTEQGDSAMYLCAINEAARNTGELFFGEGSRLTVL.

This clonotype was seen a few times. CDR3: CASSFLLYEQYF. The CDR3 region has the DNA TGTGCCAGCAGTTTCCTCCTTTACGAGCAGTACTTC. J is TRBJ2-7 and V is TRBV12-3 or TRBV12-4; D remains ambiguous. This CDR3 is 12 amino acids long. Between the trimmed V and J ends, which lost 3 bases and 4 bases, there was a span of 7 bases.

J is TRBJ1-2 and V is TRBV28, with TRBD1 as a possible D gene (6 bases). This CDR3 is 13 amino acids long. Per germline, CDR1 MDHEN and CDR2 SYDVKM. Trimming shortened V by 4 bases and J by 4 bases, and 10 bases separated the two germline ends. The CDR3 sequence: CASSSPGVYGYTF. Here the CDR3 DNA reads TGTGCCAGCAGTTCCCCAGGGGTCTATGGCTACACCTTC.

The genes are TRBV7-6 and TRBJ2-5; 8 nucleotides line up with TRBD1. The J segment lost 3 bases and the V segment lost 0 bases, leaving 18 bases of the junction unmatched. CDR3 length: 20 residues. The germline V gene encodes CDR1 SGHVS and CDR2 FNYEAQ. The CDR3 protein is CASSLAGNQRTGRKEETQYF. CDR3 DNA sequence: TGTGCCAGCAGCTTAGCAGGGAACCAGAGGACAGGGAGGAAAGAAGAGACCCAGTACTTC. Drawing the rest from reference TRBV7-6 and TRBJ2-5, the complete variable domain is GAGVSQSPRYKVTKRGQDVALRCDPISGHVSLYWYRQALGQGPEFLTYFNYEAQQDKSGLPNDRFSAERPEGSISTLTIQRTEQRDSAMYRCASSLAGNQRTGRKEETQYFGPGTRLLVL.

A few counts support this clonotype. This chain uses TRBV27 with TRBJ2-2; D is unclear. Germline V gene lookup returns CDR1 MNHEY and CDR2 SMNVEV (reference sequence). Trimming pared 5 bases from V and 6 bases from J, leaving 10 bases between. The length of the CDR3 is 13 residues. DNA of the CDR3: TGTGCCAGCAGTCCCACTCTCCCCGGGGAGCTGTTTTTT. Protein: CASSPTLPGELFF.